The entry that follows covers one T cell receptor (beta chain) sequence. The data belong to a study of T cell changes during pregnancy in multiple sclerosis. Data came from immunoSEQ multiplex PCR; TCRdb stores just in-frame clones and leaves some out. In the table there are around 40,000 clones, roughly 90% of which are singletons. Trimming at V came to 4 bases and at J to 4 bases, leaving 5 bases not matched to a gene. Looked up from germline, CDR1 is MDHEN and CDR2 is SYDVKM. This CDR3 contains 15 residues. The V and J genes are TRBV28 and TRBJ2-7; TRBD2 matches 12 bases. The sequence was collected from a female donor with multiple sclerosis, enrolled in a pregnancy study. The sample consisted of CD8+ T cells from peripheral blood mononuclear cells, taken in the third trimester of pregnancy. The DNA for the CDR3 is TGTGCCAGCAGTTCTGGTCTAGCGGGAGGGTACGAGCAGTACTTC. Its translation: CASSSGLAGGYEQYF.